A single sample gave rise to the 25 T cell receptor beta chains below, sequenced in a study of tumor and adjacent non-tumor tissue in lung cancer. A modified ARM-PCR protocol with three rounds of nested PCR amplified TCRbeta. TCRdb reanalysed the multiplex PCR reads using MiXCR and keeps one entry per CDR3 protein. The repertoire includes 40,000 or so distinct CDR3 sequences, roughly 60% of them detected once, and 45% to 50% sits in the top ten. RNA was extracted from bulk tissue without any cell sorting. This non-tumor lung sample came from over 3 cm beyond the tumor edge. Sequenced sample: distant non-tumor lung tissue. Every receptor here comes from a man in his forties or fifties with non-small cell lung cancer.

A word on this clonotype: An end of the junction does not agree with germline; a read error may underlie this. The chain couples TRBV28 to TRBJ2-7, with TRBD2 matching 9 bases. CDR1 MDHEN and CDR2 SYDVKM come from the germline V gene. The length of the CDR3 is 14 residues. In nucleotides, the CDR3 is TGTGCCAGAGATGGCGGGGGGGCTGGATACGAGCAGCACTTC. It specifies CARDGGGAGYEQHF.

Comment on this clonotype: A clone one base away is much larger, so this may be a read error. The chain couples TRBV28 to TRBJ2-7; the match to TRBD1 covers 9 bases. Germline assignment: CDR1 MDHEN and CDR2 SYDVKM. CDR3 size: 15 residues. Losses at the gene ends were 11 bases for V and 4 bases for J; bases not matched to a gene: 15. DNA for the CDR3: TGTGCCTGTGGGACCCCGGGACAGGGTGGGTACGAGCAGTACTTC. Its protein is CACGTPGQGGYEQYF.

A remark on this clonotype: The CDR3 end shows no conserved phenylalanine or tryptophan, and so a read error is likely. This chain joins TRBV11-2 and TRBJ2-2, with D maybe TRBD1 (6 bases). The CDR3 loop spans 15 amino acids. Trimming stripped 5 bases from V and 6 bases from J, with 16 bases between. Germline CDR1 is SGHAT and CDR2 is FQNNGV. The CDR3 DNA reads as TGTGCCAGCAGCCCAGGGACAAGATCCGCCGGGGAGCTGTTTCTT. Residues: CASSPGTRSAGELFL.

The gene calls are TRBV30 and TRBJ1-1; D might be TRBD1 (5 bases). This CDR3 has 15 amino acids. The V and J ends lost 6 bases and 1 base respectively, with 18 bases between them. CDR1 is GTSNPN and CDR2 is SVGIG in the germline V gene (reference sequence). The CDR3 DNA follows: TGTGCCTGCGGTAAGGTGGACACTCCGAACACTGAAGCTTTCTTT. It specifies CACGKVDTPNTEAFF.

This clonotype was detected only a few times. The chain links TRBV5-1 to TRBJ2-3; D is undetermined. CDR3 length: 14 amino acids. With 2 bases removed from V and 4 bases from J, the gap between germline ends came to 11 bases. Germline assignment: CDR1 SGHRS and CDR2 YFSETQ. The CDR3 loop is CASSFDKFADTQYF. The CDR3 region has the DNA TGCGCCAGCAGCTTTGACAAGTTTGCAGATACGCAGTATTTT.

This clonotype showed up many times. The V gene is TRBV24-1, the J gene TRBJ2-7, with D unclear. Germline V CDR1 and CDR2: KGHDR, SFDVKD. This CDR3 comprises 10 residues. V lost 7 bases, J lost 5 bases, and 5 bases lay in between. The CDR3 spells CATSYDEQYF. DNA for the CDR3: TGTGCCACCAGCTATGACGAGCAGTACTTC.

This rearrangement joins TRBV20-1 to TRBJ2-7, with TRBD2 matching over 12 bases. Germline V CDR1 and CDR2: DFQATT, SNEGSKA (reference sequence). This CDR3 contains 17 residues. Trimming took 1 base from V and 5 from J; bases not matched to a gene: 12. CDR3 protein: CSARGRLAGALPHEQYF. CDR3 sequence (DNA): TGCAGTGCTAGAGGTCGACTAGCGGGAGCACTTCCCCACGAGCAGTACTTC.

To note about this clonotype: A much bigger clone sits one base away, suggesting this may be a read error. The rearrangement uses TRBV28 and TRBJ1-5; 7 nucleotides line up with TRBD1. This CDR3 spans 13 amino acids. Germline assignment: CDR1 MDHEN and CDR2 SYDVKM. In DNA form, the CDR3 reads TGTGTCAGCATACGACAGGGACGGGGAACCCAGCATTTT. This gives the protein CVSIRQGRGTQHF.

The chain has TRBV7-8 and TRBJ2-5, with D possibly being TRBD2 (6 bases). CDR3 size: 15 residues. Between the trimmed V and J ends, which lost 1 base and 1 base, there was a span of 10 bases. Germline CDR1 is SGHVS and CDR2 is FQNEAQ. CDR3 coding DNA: TGTGCCAGCAGCTTAGGTGGGGGGTTCCAAGAGACCCAGTACTTC. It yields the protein CASSLGGGFQETQYF.

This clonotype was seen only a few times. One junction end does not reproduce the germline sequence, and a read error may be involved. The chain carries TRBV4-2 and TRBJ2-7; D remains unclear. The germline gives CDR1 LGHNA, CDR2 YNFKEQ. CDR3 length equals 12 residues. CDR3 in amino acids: CANSPGPAEQYF. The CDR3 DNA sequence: TGTGCCAACAGCCCAGGCCCTGCAGAGCAGTACTTC.

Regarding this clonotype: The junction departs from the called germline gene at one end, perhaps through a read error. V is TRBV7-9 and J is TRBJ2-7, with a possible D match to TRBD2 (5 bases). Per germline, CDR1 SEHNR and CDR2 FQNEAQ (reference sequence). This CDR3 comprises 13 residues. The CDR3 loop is CAGSRAREHEQYF. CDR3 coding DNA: TGTGCCGGCAGCCGGGCAAGGGAGCACGAGCAGTACTTC. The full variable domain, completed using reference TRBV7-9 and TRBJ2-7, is DTGVSQNPRHKITKRGQNVTFRCDPISEHNRLYWYRQTLGQGPEFLTYFQNEAQLEKSRLLSDRFSAERPKGSFSTLEIQRTEQGDSAMYLCAGSRAREHEQYFGPGTRLTVT.

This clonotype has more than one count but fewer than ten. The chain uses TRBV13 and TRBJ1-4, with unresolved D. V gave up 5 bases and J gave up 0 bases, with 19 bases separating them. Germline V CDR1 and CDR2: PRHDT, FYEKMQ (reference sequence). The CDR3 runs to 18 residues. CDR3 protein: CASSPLPGRRATNEKLFF. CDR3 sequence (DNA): TGTGCCAGCAGCCCCCTCCCGGGGAGAAGGGCAACTAATGAAAAACTGTTTTTT.

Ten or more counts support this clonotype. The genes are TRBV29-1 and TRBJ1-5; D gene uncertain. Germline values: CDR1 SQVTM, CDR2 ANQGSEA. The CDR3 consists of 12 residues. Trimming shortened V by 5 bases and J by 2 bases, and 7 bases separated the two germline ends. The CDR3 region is CSVSEGNQPQHF. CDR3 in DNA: TGCAGCGTTAGCGAGGGCAATCAGCCCCAGCATTTT. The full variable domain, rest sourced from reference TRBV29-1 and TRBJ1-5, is SAVISQKPSRDICQRGTSLTIQCQVDSQVTMMFWYRQQPGQSLTLIATANQGSEATYESGFVIDKFPISRPNLTFSTLTVSNMSPEDSSIYLCSVSEGNQPQHFGDGTRLSIL.

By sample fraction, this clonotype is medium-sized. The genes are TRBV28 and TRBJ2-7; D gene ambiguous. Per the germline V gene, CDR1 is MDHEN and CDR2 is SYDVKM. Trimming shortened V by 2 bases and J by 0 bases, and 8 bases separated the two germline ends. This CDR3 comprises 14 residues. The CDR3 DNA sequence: TGTGCCAGCAGTTTAGCGGCCTACTCCTACGAGCAGTACTTC. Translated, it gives CASSLAAYSYEQYF.

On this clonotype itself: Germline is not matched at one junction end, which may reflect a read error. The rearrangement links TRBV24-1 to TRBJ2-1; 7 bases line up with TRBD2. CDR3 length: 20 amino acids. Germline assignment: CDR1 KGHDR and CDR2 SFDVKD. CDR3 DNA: TGTACCACCAGTGTCGGGTTTGTTTTACCCGGGCGGGAGTCCTACAATGAGCAGTTCTTC. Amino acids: CTTSVGFVLPGRESYNEQFF.

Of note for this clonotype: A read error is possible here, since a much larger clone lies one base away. For the CDR3, the DNA is TGTGCCTGCAGCCCGACTAGCGCGTCCTACAATGAGCAGTTCTTC. As protein: CACSPTSASYNEQFF. The rearrangement uses TRBV5-6 and TRBJ2-1; 8 bases fit TRBD2. Germline lookup yields CDR1 SGHDT and CDR2 YYEEEE. The CDR3 runs 15 residues.

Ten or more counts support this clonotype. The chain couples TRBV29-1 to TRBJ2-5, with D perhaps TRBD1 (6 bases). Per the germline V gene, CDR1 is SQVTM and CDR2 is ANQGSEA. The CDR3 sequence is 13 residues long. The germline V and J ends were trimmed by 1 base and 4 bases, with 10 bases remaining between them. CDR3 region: CSVEAMGAETQYF. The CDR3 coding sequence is TGCAGCGTTGAAGCTATGGGGGCAGAGACCCAGTACTTC.

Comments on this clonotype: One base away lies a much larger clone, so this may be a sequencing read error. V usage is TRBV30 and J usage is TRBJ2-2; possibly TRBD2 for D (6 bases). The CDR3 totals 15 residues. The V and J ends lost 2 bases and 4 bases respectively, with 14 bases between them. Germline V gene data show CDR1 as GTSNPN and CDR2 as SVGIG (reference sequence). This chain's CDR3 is CAWSLGLPVTGELFF. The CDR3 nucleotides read TGTGCCTGGAGTTTGGGACTGCCGGTCACCGGGGAGCTGTTTTTT.

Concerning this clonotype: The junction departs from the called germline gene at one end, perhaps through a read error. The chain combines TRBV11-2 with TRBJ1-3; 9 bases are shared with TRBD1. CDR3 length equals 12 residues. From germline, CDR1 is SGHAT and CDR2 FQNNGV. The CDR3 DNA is TGTGCCAGCAACTCTTCGAAGGGACAGGGTGTTTTT. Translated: CASNSSKGQGVF. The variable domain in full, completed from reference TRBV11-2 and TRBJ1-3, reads EAGVAQSPRYKIIEKRQSVAFWCNPISGHATLYWYQQILGQGPKLLIQFQNNGVVDDSQLPKDRFSAERLKGVDSTLKIQPAKLEDSAVYLCASNSSKGQGVFGEGSWLTVV.

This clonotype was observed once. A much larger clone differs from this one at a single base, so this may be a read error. This CDR3 reads CASSFRPGVSADTQYF. The CDR3 DNA sequence: TGTGCCAGCAGCTTTCGTCCGGGGGTTAGCGCAGATACGCAGTATTTT. The chain joins TRBV7-9 to TRBJ2-3, with a possible D match to TRBD2 (6 bases). V lost 3 bases and J lost 4, with 17 bases in between. Germline V gene sequence: CDR1 SEHNR, CDR2 FQNEAQ (reference sequence). The CDR3 spans 16 residues.

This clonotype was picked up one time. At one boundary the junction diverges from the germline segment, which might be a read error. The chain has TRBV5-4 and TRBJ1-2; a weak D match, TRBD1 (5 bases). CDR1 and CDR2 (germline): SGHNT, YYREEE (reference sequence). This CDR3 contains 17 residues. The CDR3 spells CASMLRGWDSYGDGHTF. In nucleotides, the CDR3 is TGTGCCAGCATGCTTAGAGGCTGGGACTCCTATGGGGATGGCCACACCTTC.

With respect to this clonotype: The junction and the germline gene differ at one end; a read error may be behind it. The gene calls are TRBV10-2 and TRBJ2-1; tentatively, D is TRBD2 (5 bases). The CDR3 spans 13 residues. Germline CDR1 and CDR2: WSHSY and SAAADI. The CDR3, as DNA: TGCGCCAGCAGAACGGGGTCTGACAATGAGAAGTTCTTC. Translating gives CASRTGSDNEKFF.

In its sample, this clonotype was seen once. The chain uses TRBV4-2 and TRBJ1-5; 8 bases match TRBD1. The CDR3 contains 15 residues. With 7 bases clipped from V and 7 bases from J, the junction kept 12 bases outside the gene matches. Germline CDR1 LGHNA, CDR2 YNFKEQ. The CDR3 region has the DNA TGTGCCAGCATCCCCCCGGGACAGGTTGAACAGCCCCAGCATTTT. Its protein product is CASIPPGQVEQPQHF.

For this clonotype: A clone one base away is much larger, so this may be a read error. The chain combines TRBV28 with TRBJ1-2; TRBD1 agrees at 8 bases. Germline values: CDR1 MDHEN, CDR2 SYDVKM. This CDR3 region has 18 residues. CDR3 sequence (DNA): TGTGACAGCAGTTCCCCGGGCCAGGGGGCGCCCCATAACTATGGCTACACCTTC. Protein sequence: CDSSSPGQGAPHNYGYTF.

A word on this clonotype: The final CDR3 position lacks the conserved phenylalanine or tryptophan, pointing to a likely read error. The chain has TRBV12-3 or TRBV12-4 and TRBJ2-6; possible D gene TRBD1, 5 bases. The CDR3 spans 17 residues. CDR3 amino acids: CASSLVAGPPGANALTL. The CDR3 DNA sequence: TGTGCCAGCAGTTTAGTTGCAGGGCCACCTGGGGCCAACGCCCTGACTTTA.